These T cell receptor beta chains were read from a single sample in a study of cytomegalovirus exposure and HLA in healthy donors. The table came from immunoSEQ multiplex PCR; TCRdb's copy has only in-frame clones and leaves some out. The sample holds fewer than 100,000 clones, around 73% seen once. The sequenced sample was PBMCs. The receptor set was obtained from a man between 40 and 49 years old in good health and CMV-seronegative. Each CDR3 is given with its conserved first and last residue. The D gene is left open where the match is weak.

V	length	D	J	CDR3
TRBV6-5	15	TRBD1	TRBJ1-1	CASRMGQGTNTEAFF
TRBV5-4	15	.	TRBJ2-1	CASSLRPGDQNEQFF
TRBV5-6	12	.	TRBJ1-6	CASSLSRSPLHF
TRBV27	15	TRBD2	TRBJ2-1	CASSILAGASNEQFF
TRBV5-1	17	TRBD2	TRBJ2-3	CASSWGSSGVLTDTQYF
TRBV28	17	TRBD2	TRBJ2-1	CASSKTSGGAYYNEQFF
TRBV27	14	.	TRBJ1-6	CASGQSSYNSPLHF
TRBV30	15	TRBD1	TRBJ1-4	CAWRGGQGALEKLFF
TRBV15	13	.	TRBJ2-1	CATSRDEHSEQFF
TRBV30	16	TRBD1	TRBJ1-4	CAWSVGTGGGNEKLFF
TRBV6-1	15	.	TRBJ1-6	CASSESSGSYSPLHF
TRBV19	15	.	TRBJ1-1	CASSTTPPGRTEAFF
TRBV27	14	TRBD2	TRBJ2-3	CASSPHGLAGRLHF
TRBV28	12	.	TRBJ1-5	CASSDYGQPQHF
TRBV6-6	13	TRBD1	TRBJ1-5	CATGQGNNQPQHF
TRBV19	12	.	TRBJ2-1	CASSKMGAEQFF
TRBV28	14	TRBD1	TRBJ1-5	CASSGTGFSQPQHF
TRBV7-9	13	.	TRBJ2-1	CASSADTGLSQFF
TRBV20-1	10	.	TRBJ2-3	CSAARDTQYF
TRBV7-9	14	.	TRBJ2-1	CASSLSPGLNEQFF
TRBV7-6	16	TRBD2	TRBJ2-1	CASSFSTSGSHNEQFF
TRBV5-1	14	TRBD1	TRBJ1-3	CASSSTGGADTIYF
TRBV7-3	15	TRBD2	TRBJ2-1	CASSWAAGGLNEQFF
TRBV2	15	.	TRBJ1-5	CASSAEQGGNQPQHF
TRBV10-3	15	.	TRBJ1-6	CAISESRDGNSPLHF
TRBV11-2	16	.	TRBJ2-1	CASSLIGSGSYNEQFF
TRBV5-4	14	.	TRBJ1-1	CASSSMGLNTEAFF
TRBV21-1	16	.	TRBJ1-4	CASTTMGAGAVEKLFF
TRBV7-9	18	.	TRBJ1-4	CASSGISPGEEHNEKLFF
TRBV7-9	11	.	TRBJ1-2	CASGQAYGYTF